The T cell receptor (beta chain) described here comes from a study of response to subunit inactivated influenza vaccine. Findings and caveats of the study: Each seasonal influenza vaccination, the authors suggested, recruits few new T cells.

Germline CDR1 and CDR2: SEHNR and FQNEAQ (reference sequence). The CDR3 spans 13 residues. V was pared by 5 bases and J by 2 bases, with 8 bases between. About this clonotype: The antigen is undetermined.

TCRdb recomputed calls from the RT-PCR reads with MiXCR, one row per CDR3 protein. This sample has 530,000 or so distinct CDR3 sequences, with 12% found just once. This chain joins TRBV7-9 and TRBJ2-3; D is undetermined. Here the sequenced sample was PBMCs from blood, taken on the day of vaccination. The receptor comes from a man aged 50 or older who received an inactivated influenza vaccine. The CDR3 DNA reads as TGTGCCAGCAGCCCCTATCTCACAGATACGCAGTATTTT. Translated, it gives CASSPYLTDTQYF.